Each of the 12 T cell receptor beta chains below was sequenced from the same sample in a study of blood T cell repertoires in COVID-19. Some clones are missing from TCRdb's copy, which holds only in-frame ones; the method was immunoSEQ multiplex PCR. The sample includes under 200,000 clones, about 85% of them seen just once. Sequenced input: peripheral blood. These receptors were collected from an elderly woman with acute or convalescent COVID-19.

Only a few counts were recorded for this clone. The chain's CDR3 is CASSYEESLNQPQHF. As DNA, the CDR3 is TGTGCCAGCAGTTACGAGGAGAGTCTCAATCAGCCCCAGCATTTT. The chain carries TRBV6-5 and TRBJ1-5; D not resolved. The CDR3 is 15 residues long. Germline lookup yields CDR1 MNHEY and CDR2 SVGAGI. V gave up 2 bases and J gave up 3 bases, with 11 bases separating them.

The chain joins TRBV5-4 to TRBJ2-7, with 11 nucleotides matching TRBD1. The CDR3 is made up of 15 amino acids. Germline loops: CDR1 SGHNT, CDR2 YYREEE (reference sequence). Trimming took 0 bases from V and 7 from J; bases not matched to a gene: 6. The CDR3 spells CASSLARTGGEEQYF. As DNA, the CDR3 is TGTGCCAGCAGCTTGGCCAGGACAGGGGGCGAAGAGCAGTACTTC. Full variable domain (remainder filled in from reference TRBV5-4 and TRBJ2-7): ETGVTQSPTHLIKTRGQQVTLRCSSQSGHNTVSWYQQALGQGPQFIFQYYREEENGRGNFPPRFSGLQFPNYSSELNVNALELDDSALYLCASSLARTGGEEQYFGPGTRLTVT.

The genes are TRBV5-1 and TRBJ2-7; 10 bases fit TRBD2. Per the germline V gene, CDR1 is SGHRS and CDR2 is YFSETQ. Unmatched junction bases numbered 6, after V lost 4 bases and J lost 5 bases. The CDR3 is made up of 14 amino acids. The CDR3 sequence: CASSGLAGVDEQYF. CDR3 in DNA: TGCGCCAGCAGCGGGCTAGCGGGAGTCGACGAGCAGTACTTC.

This chain connects TRBV7-2 to TRBJ2-3; the D gene is possibly TRBD1 (5 bases). In germline, CDR1 is SGHTA, CDR2 FQGNSA. The V and J ends lost 3 bases and 8 bases respectively, with 12 bases between them. This CDR3 contains 13 residues. The CDR3 nucleotides read TGTGCCAGCAGCTTTGCCCCTAGGGGTACGCAGTATTTT. Protein sequence: CASSFAPRGTQYF. The full variable domain, its missing parts supplied by reference TRBV7-2 and TRBJ2-3, is GAGVSQSPSNKVTEKGKDVELRCDPISGHTALYWYRQSLGQGLEFLIYFQGNSAPDKSGLPSDRFSAERTGGSVSTLTIQRTQQEDSAVYLCASSFAPRGTQYFGPGTRLTVL.

This chain uses TRBV28 with TRBJ1-5, with a weak D call TRBD1 (5 bases). This CDR3 comprises 16 residues. The ends were cut back, 7 bases at V and 6 bases at J, with 22 bases in the middle. Germline V CDR1 and CDR2: MDHEN, SYDVKM. The CDR3 nucleotides are TGTGCCAGCACCCCAGGTAGGGGAAAAAGTAGTCAGCCCCAGCATTTT. Translation gives CASTPGRGKSSQPQHF. The variable domain in full, with the rest retrieved from reference TRBV28 and TRBJ1-5, is DVKVTQSSRYLVKRTGEKVFLECVQDMDHENMFWYRQDPGLGLRLIYFSYDVKMKEKGDIPEGYSVSREKKERFSLILESASTNQTSMYLCASTPGRGKSSQPQHFGDGTRLSIL.

This clone has only one observation. This chain connects TRBV27 to TRBJ2-2, with TRBD1 matching over 7 bases. Looked up from germline, CDR1 is MNHEY and CDR2 is SMNVEV (reference sequence). V shed 3 bases, J shed 5 bases, and the junction held 0 bases outside the gene matches. CDR3 length equals 13 residues. CDR3 nucleotides: TGTGCCAGCAGTTTGACAGGGACCGGGGAGCTGTTTTTT. It is translated as CASSLTGTGELFF.

This rearrangement joins TRBV7-2 to TRBJ2-1; D not certain. In germline, CDR1 is SGHTA, CDR2 FQGNSA. This CDR3 region has 14 residues. Trimming removed 1 base from V and 3 bases from J, with 7 bases in between. The DNA for the CDR3 is TGTGCCAGCAGCTTAGGTATCTTCTACAATGAGCAGTTCTTC. It is translated as CASSLGIFYNEQFF.

V and J are TRBV7-2 and TRBJ2-1; D is ambiguous. Germline V gene lookup returns CDR1 SGHTA and CDR2 FQGNSA. Trimming took 7 bases from V and 2 from J, leaving 12 bases between them. The CDR3 spans 14 residues. In DNA form, the CDR3 reads TGTGCCAGCACCCTCAGTGCCCCCTACAATGAGCAGTTCTTC. Its protein product is CASTLSAPYNEQFF.

The chain carries TRBV4-1 and TRBJ1-6; 9 bases line up with TRBD1. Germline CDR1 reads MGHRA; CDR2 reads YSYEKL. The CDR3 runs to 16 residues. The trim removed 5 bases at V and 9 bases at J, leaving 11 bases unmatched. The DNA for the CDR3 is TGCGCCAGCAGCGTAACGGGACAGGGAATTATTTCACCCCTCCACTTT. Translating it yields CASSVTGQGIISPLHF.

This chain links TRBV10-2 with TRBJ1-2; 9 bases align to TRBD1. J gave up 2 bases and V 6 bases, and 1 base lay outside the gene matches. The CDR3 runs to 13 residues. Per the germline V gene, CDR1 is WSHSY and CDR2 is SAAADI. The CDR3 DNA reads as TGCGCCAGCAGCGGGACAGGGAACTATGGCTACACCTTC. Encoded protein: CASSGTGNYGYTF.

The rearrangement links TRBV2 to TRBJ1-2; 7 bases line up with TRBD1. Losses at the gene ends were 3 bases for V and 7 bases for J; bases not matched to a gene: 8. The CDR3 length is 14 residues. CDR1 and CDR2 (germline): SNHLY, FYNNEI. The CDR3 sequence is CASSESRGSSGYTF. DNA for the CDR3: TGTGCCAGCAGTGAGAGCAGGGGGTCGTCTGGCTACACCTTC.

This clone was seen at least ten times. The chain is built from TRBV5-8 and TRBJ2-3; D gene ambiguous. The CDR3 is made up of 18 amino acids. V was shortened by 0 bases and J by 0 bases, with 17 bases between the two germline ends. Looked up from germline, CDR1 is SGHTS and CDR2 is YDEGEE. DNA of the CDR3: TGTGCCAGCAGCTTGGGTCTCCTACGCGGTTTTAGCACAGATACGCAGTATTTT. It translates to CASSLGLLRGFSTDTQYF.